The rows below give T cell receptor beta chains drawn from one sample of a study of beta chain features in type 1 diabetes. Assay: immunoSEQ multiplex PCR; the TCRdb copy retains only in-frame clones and omits some. The sample includes more than 300,000 clones, roughly a tenth of them seen just once. The sequenced sample consisted of central memory CD4+ T cells from blood. The receptors were gathered from a young man with type 1 diabetes. The CDR3 runs from the conserved cysteine through the conserved F or W. Fields, in order: D gene, V gene, clone size, J gene, CDR3 protein, CDR3 DNA. A D gene is named only where the DNA matches it firmly. Some rows have no size entry. The others give once, few or many, or a class for an expanded clone.

TRBD1,TRBV27,few,TRBJ1-5,CASSPTGGRLAQHF,TGTGCCAGCAGTCCGACAGGGGGGAGGTTGGCCCAGCATTTT
TRBD2,TRBV9,few,TRBJ2-3,CASSPPMGAGLYTQYF,TGTGCCAGCAGCCCACCGATGGGAGCGGGGTTGTATACGCAGTATTTT
.,TRBV7-2,few,TRBJ1-3,CASSPGRVGNTIYF,TGTGCCAGCAGCCCGGGGCGAGTGGGAAACACCATATATTTT
TRBD1,TRBV28,few,TRBJ2-5,CASSLAGQGMRETQYF,TGTGCCAGCAGCCTGGCCGGACAGGGTATGAGGGAGACCCAGTACTTC
.,TRBV20-1,few,TRBJ2-1,CSASDDEQFF,TGCAGTGCTAGCGACGATGAGCAGTTCTTC
.,TRBV30,.,TRBJ1-2,CAWMGGGVSDYGYTF,TGTGCCTGGATGGGCGGAGGGGTTTCGGACTATGGCTACACCTTC
TRBD1,TRBV5-4,.,TRBJ2-1,CASSLETGGYEQFF,TGTGCCAGCAGCTTGGAGACAGGGGGCTATGAGCAGTTCTTC
.,TRBV20-1,.,TRBJ2-2,CSARDTGELFF,TGCAGTGCTAGGGACACCGGGGAGCTGTTTTTT
.,TRBV6-5,many,TRBJ2-1,CASSLEWTGNNEQFF,TGTGCCAGCAGTTTAGAATGGACGGGGAACAATGAGCAGTTCTTC
TRBD2,TRBV29-1,few,TRBJ2-5,CSVSLLAGVRQETQYF,TGCAGCGTCTCTTTACTAGCGGGGGTGCGGCAAGAGACCCAGTACTTC
.,TRBV28,few,TRBJ1-6,CASSLGEGTLHF,TGTGCCAGCAGCCTAGGGGAGGGGACCCTCCACTTT
TRBD2,TRBV4-1,few,TRBJ2-3,CASSSWTSGLRDTQYF,TGCGCCAGCAGCTCTTGGACTAGCGGGTTAAGGGATACGCAGTATTTT
TRBD1,TRBV11-2,.,TRBJ1-4,CASSPLTGSATNEKLFF,TGTGCCAGCAGCCCGCTGACAGGGTCGGCAACTAATGAAAAACTGTTTTTT
.,TRBV2,.,TRBJ2-2,CASNIIVPGELFF,TGTGCCAGCAACATTATAGTACCCGGGGAGCTGTTTTTT
.,TRBV7-2,.,TRBJ2-1,CASSLGGTLTPNEQFF,TGTGCCAGCAGCTTAGGGGGGACCCTCACCCCCAATGAGCAGTTCTTC
TRBD1,TRBV15,.,TRBJ2-7,CATSRGMTGGPYEQYF,TGTGCCACCAGCAGAGGTATGACAGGGGGCCCCTACGAGCAGTACTTC
.,TRBV7-2,.,TRBJ1-2,CASSLGAVTPHGYTF,TGTGCCAGCAGCTTAGGGGCAGTTACACCCCATGGCTACACCTTC
.,TRBV11-2,many,TRBJ2-1,CASSLPGTWDEQFF,TGTGCCAGCAGCTTGCCCGGGACTTGGGATGAGCAGTTCTTC
.,TRBV28,.,TRBJ1-1,CASSRGGFRVGNTEAFF,TGTGCCAGCAGCCGAGGCGGATTCAGGGTGGGGAACACTGAAGCTTTCTTT
.,TRBV6-6,few,TRBJ1-2,CASTQGYDGYTF,TGTGCCAGCACCCAGGGGTACGATGGCTACACCTTC
TRBD2,TRBV5-1,.,TRBJ2-1,CASSLGTRTSDEQFF,TGCGCCAGCAGCCTCGGGACTAGGACGTCCGATGAGCAGTTCTTC
TRBD1,TRBV4-3,.,TRBJ2-7,CASSQELPGTGGDYEQYF,TGCGCCAGCAGCCAAGAACTACCCGGGACAGGGGGTGACTACGAGCAGTACTTC
.,TRBV19,few,TRBJ2-7,CASTSGSYYEQYF,TGTGCCAGTACGTCCGGGAGTTACTACGAGCAGTACTTC
.,TRBV28,few,TRBJ2-3,CASIKGLGTDTQYF,TGTGCCAGTATTAAGGGGTTGGGCACAGATACGCAGTATTTT
TRBD1,TRBV5-1,few,TRBJ2-3,CASSQGQGTDTQYF,TGCGCCAGCAGCCAGGGACAGGGTACAGATACGCAGTATTTT
TRBD1,TRBV4-1,.,TRBJ1-2,CASSQEGQGYGYTF,TGCGCCAGCAGCCAAGAGGGACAGGGGTATGGCTACACCTTC
.,TRBV25-1,few,TRBJ2-7,CASSPIGGNYEQYF,TGTGCCAGCAGTCCCATTGGGGGAAACTACGAGCAGTACTTC
.,TRBV11-2,.,TRBJ2-2,CASRQGRANTGELFF,TGTGCCAGCAGGCAGGGCAGGGCGAACACCGGGGAGCTGTTTTTT
.,TRBV9,.,TRBJ2-7,CASSVSAGSSYEQYF,TGTGCCAGCAGCGTGTCGGCAGGAAGCTCCTACGAGCAGTACTTC
TRBD1,TRBV7-2,.,TRBJ1-2,CASSSSTGNGYTF,TGTGCCAGCAGCTCCTCGACAGGGAATGGCTACACCTTC
.,TRBV21-1,.,TRBJ2-1,CASIHGAGDPYNEQFF,TGTGCCAGCATCCACGGCGCTGGGGACCCGTACAATGAGCAGTTCTTC
.,TRBV5-1,few,TRBJ1-1,CASSLSAMNTEAFF,TGCGCCAGCAGCTTGTCGGCTATGAACACTGAAGCTTTCTTT
TRBD2,TRBV4-3,.,TRBJ2-2,CASSRGLAGTGELFF,TGCGCCAGCAGCCGGGGACTAGCGGGCACCGGGGAGCTGTTTTTT
TRBD1,TRBV5-1,.,TRBJ2-3,CASSLGRGGRDTQYF,TGCGCCAGCAGCTTGGGGAGAGGGGGCAGAGATACGCAGTATTTT
.,TRBV4-3,.,TRBJ1-1,CASSQVGQREAFF,TGCGCCAGCAGCCAAGTCGGACAGCGAGAAGCTTTCTTT
TRBD1,TRBV5-6,.,TRBJ2-5,CASSSTGQGARETQYF,TGTGCCAGCAGCTCAACGGGACAGGGGGCGCGGGAGACCCAGTACTTC
TRBD1,TRBV15,few,TRBJ2-6,CATSRDRMGQGISGANVLTF,TGTGCCACCAGCAGGGACAGAATGGGACAGGGGATCTCTGGGGCCAACGTCCTGACTTTC
.,TRBV2,few,TRBJ1-6,CASSEETGQYNSPLHF,TGTGCCAGCAGTGAGGAAACCGGACAGTATAATTCACCCCTCCACTTT
.,TRBV7-2,.,TRBJ2-5,CASSLLVGGLGETQYF,TGTGCCAGCAGCTTACTAGTAGGGGGGCTTGGAGAGACCCAGTACTTC
.,TRBV9,.,TRBJ1-2,CASSVGAGSGNYGYTF,TGTGCCAGCAGCGTAGGCGCCGGGTCGGGCAACTATGGCTACACCTTC
TRBD1,TRBV5-1,few,TRBJ1-4,CASGTGGANEKLFF,TGCGCCAGTGGGACAGGGGGAGCTAATGAAAAACTGTTTTTT
TRBD1,TRBV6-5,.,TRBJ1-2,CASSSPVRGQGGYTF,TGTGCCAGCAGTTCCCCTGTCAGGGGGCAGGGGGGCTACACCTTC
.,TRBV27,few,TRBJ1-2,CASSSVRTNYGYTF,TGTGCCAGCAGTTCGGTCAGGACCAACTATGGCTACACCTTC
.,TRBV5-1,few,TRBJ2-7,CASSLYGETYEQYF,TGCGCCAGCAGCTTGTATGGGGAGACCTACGAGCAGTACTTC
.,TRBV23-1,.,TRBJ1-2,CASSQSHSAASYGYTF,TGCGCCAGCAGTCAATCTCACAGCGCAGCCTCGTATGGCTACACCTTC
.,TRBV7-2,.,TRBJ2-1,CASSLMAYNEQFF,TGTGCCAGCAGCTTAATGGCGTACAATGAGCAGTTCTTC
.,TRBV28,few,TRBJ2-2,CASTRSGGELFF,TGTGCCAGCACCCGTTCGGGCGGGGAGCTGTTTTTT
TRBD1,TRBV2,few,TRBJ1-4,CASSGAQEGQRFF,TGTGCCAGCAGTGGAGCGCAAGAGGGACAGCGGTTTTTT
TRBD1,TRBV10-3,.,TRBJ1-2,CAISESKTGEDGYTF,TGTGCCATCAGTGAGTCGAAGACAGGGGAGGATGGCTACACCTTC
.,TRBV27,.,TRBJ1-4,CASSLVGLRSEKLFF,TGTGCCAGCAGTTTAGTGGGGTTAAGGAGTGAAAAACTGTTTTTT
TRBD1,TRBV7-2,few,TRBJ2-5,CASSILDRGRETQYF,TGTGCCAGCAGCATACTGGACAGGGGGCGGGAGACCCAGTACTTC
.,TRBV27,.,TRBJ2-7,CASSLYTRTSYEQYF,TGTGCCAGCAGTTTATATACACGAACCTCCTACGAGCAGTACTTC
TRBD1,TRBV6-6,few,TRBJ1-2,CASSFLDREEYGYTF,TGTGCCAGCAGTTTTTTAGACAGGGAAGAATATGGCTACACCTTC
.,TRBV11-3,.,TRBJ2-1,CASSLGTEYYNEQFF,TGTGCCAGCAGCTTAGGAACGGAGTATTACAATGAGCAGTTCTTC
TRBD1,TRBV4-3,.,TRBJ1-6,CASSQTRGPGSPLHF,TGCGCCAGCAGCCAAACCAGGGGGCCAGGTTCACCCCTCCACTTT
.,TRBV5-1,few,TRBJ2-5,CASSLGLAGIQETQYF,TGCGCCAGCAGCTTGGGCCTCGCGGGAATCCAAGAGACCCAGTACTTC
.,TRBV7-9,.,TRBJ2-2,CASSLAYQVIPNTGELFF,TGTGCCAGCAGCTTAGCGTACCAGGTTATACCGAACACCGGGGAGCTGTTTTTT
.,TRBV7-2,few,TRBJ2-7,CASSLDFTTQYF,TGTGCCAGCAGCTTAGATTTCACGACACAGTACTTC